This TCR beta chain was observed in a study of human T cells and chemical hapten exposure. TCRdb re-called the RACE reads with MiXCR, one entry per CDR3 protein. The sample lists about 65,000 distinct CDR3 sequences; 6% to 7% were seen once. Time point described: healthy volunteer bleed at 6 weeks. Whole blood that had not been fractionated was the source of extracted total RNA. This clonotype was observed at least ten times. The V end lost 1 base, the J end lost 0 bases, and 10 bases lay between the germline ends. Germline CDR1 is SEHNR and CDR2 is FQNEAQ (reference sequence). The CDR3 is 16 residues long.

The J gene is TRBJ2-1, the V gene TRBV7-9, with D possibly TRBD2 on 6 matching bases. Material: whole blood. The TCR originated in a female donor in good health. Some clones in this sample may be carry-over from other donors' samples. The CDR3 nucleotides read TGTGCCAGCAGCTTAGTGGGGGGAGCCTCCTACAATGAGCAGTTCTTC. Its protein product is CASSLVGGASYNEQFF.